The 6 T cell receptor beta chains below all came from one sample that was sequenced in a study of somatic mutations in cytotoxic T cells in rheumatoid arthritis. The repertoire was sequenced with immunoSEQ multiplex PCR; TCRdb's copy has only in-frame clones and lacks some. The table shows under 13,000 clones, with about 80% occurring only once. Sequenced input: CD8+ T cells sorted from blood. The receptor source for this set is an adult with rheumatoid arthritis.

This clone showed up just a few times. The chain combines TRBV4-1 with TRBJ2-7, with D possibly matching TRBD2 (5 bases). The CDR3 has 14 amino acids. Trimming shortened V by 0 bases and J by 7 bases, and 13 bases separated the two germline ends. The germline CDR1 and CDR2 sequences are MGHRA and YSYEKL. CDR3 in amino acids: CASSQEKGTGEQYF. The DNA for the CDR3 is TGCGCCAGCAGCCAAGAAAAAGGTACGGGAGAGCAGTACTTC.

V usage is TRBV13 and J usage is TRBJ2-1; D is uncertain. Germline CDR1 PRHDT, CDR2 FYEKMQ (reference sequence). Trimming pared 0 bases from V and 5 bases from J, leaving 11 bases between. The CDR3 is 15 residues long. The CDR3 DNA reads TGTGCCAGCAGCTTAGGTTCGGTTCCAAACAATGAGCAGTTCTTC. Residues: CASSLGSVPNNEQFF.

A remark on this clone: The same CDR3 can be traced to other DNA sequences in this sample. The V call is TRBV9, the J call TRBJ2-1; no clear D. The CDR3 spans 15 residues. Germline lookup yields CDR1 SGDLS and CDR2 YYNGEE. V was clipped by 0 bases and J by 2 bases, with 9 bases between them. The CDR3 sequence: CASSVERWTYNEQFF. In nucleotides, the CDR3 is TGTGCCAGCAGCGTAGAGAGGTGGACCTACAATGAGCAGTTCTTC.

CDR3 nucleotides: TGTGCCAGCAGCTTAGTCGGCGGCCTGAGCACAGATACGCAGTATTTT. Encoded protein: CASSLVGGLSTDTQYF. The chain is built from TRBV7-2 and TRBJ2-3; D uncertain. Looked up from germline, CDR1 is SGHTA and CDR2 is FQGNSA. The ends were cut back, 1 base at V and 0 bases at J, with 11 bases in the middle. CDR3 length: 16 residues.

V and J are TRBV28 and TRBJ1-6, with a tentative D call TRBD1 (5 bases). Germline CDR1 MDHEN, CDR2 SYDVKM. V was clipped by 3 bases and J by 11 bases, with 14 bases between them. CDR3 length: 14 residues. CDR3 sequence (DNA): TGTGCCAGCAGTTTTGGGGGTGACAGTGCACCCCTCCACTTT. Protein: CASSFGGDSAPLHF.

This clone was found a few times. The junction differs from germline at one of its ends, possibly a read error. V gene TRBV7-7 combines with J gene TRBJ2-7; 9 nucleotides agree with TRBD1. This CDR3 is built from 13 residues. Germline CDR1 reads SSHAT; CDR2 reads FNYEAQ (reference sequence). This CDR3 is CASRPGTGKEQYF. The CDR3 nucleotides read TGTGCTAGCAGACCCGGGACAGGGAAAGAGCAGTACTTC.